This section outlines one T cell receptor beta chain sequence together with its context. Its antigen is unidentified. A much larger clone lies a single base off, so this may be a read error. This record comes from a study of CD8 T cells in ankylosing spondylitis. Library preparation for TCR beta used quantitative 5'-RACE with molecular barcodes. Using its own MiXCR run on the 5' RACE reads, TCRdb lists one record per CDR3 protein. The table shows about 320,000 distinct CDR3 sequences, with 11% occurring only once. General observations from the study: Disease-linked clones, CD8+, were relatively rare in peripheral blood. Significantly higher representation of disease-linked clones was reported for matched ankylosing spondylitis synovial fluid. In ankylosing spondylitis blood, a motif of seven to nine highly homologous TCR beta variants appeared characteristic.

Germline-derived CDR1 and CDR2 are LGHNA and YSLEER. The CDR3 totals 15 residues. Sequences were obtained from blood, either unsorted or a sorted T cell fraction (not recorded which). This chain uses TRBV4-3 with TRBJ1-4, with 9 bases aligning to TRBD1. This TCR was sampled from a female donor with ankylosing spondylitis or in good health (not recorded which). The CDR3 is CASSQKDRGNEKLYF. The CDR3 region has the DNA TGCGCCAGCAGCCAAAAGGACAGGGGAAATGAAAAACTGTATTTT.